The source of this TCR beta chain is a study of Graves' ophthalmopathy and Graves' hyperthyroidism. In its sample, this clonotype was seen a few times. RNA transcripts yielded amplified TCR beta CDR3 regions. A first-round RT-PCR used HTBI primers, followed by a second-round multiplex PCR. MiXCR, applied by TCRdb to the multiplex PCR reads, yields one record per CDR3 protein. The sample shows around 1,200,000 distinct CDR3 sequences, about 38% of them seen only once. Germline V gives CDR1 SGHNT, CDR2 YYREEE (reference sequence). Trimming removed 0 bases from V and 7 bases from J; junction bases left unmatched: 3. This CDR3 is built from 14 residues.

The rearrangement uses TRBV5-4 and TRBJ1-2; the match to TRBD1 covers 10 bases. Sequenced: peripheral blood or thyroid tissue (not recorded which). This clonotype originated in an adult man with Graves' hyperthyroidism. The CDR3 sequence: CASSLVGQGVGYTF. The CDR3 bases are TGTGCCAGCAGCTTGGTAGGACAGGGGGTTGGCTACACCTTC.